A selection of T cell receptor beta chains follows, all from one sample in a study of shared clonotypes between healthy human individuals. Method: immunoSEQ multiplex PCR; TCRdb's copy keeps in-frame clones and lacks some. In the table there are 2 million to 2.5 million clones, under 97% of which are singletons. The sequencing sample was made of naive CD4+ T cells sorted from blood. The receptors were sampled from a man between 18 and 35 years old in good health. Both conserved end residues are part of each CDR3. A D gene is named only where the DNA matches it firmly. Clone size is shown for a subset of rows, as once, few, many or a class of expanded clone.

DNA: TGTGCCAGCAGCTCAGGGAGTTCCTACGAGCAGTACTTC
CDR3: CASSSGSSYEQYF
D: -
V: TRBV11-3
size: -
J: TRBJ2-7

DNA: TGTGCCAGCAGCTTGGAGCCGGGGAAGTATGGCTACACCTTC
CDR3: CASSLEPGKYGYTF
D: -
V: TRBV5-8
size: -
J: TRBJ1-2

DNA: TGCGCCAGCAGCCCTGGACGGGTCCTAAGCATTCCTAAAGGGAACTATGGCTACACCTTC
CDR3: CASSPGRVLSIPKGNYGYTF
D: -
V: TRBV4-1
size: -
J: TRBJ1-2

DNA: TGTGCCAGCAGCGTAGCGTCGGCGAGAGACTACGAGCAGTACTTC
CDR3: CASSVASARDYEQYF
D: -
V: TRBV9
size: -
J: TRBJ2-7

DNA: TGTGCCAGCAGTTTAGTTGGGGCTAGCGGGAAGCCAGTCCAAGAGACCCAGTACTTC
CDR3: CASSLVGASGKPVQETQYF
D: TRBD2
V: TRBV27
size: -
J: TRBJ2-5

DNA: TGTGCCAGCAGCACCGGGCGGGGAATGCACGGCTACACCTTC
CDR3: CASSTGRGMHGYTF
D: -
V: TRBV6-5
size: once
J: TRBJ1-2

DNA: TGCGCCAGCAGCTTGGGAGCGGGGGTGGATACGCAGTATTTT
CDR3: CASSLGAGVDTQYF
D: TRBD2
V: TRBV5-1
size: -
J: TRBJ2-3

DNA: TGTGCCACCCGATGGGGAACTGAAAAACTGTTTTTT
CDR3: CATRWGTEKLFF
D: -
V: TRBV25-1
size: -
J: TRBJ1-4

DNA: TGTGCCAGCAGACACGGGGAGACCCAGTACTTC
CDR3: CASRHGETQYF
D: -
V: TRBV6-5
size: -
J: TRBJ2-5

DNA: TGTGCCAGCAGTGCCCGGGACAGGGTCAACGAGCAGTACTTC
CDR3: CASSARDRVNEQYF
D: TRBD1
V: TRBV6-1
size: -
J: TRBJ2-7

DNA: TGTGCCAGCAGTGATCCGTCCAGGGGGCTGGGGAATGAGCAGTTCTTC
CDR3: CASSDPSRGLGNEQFF
D: TRBD1
V: TRBV6-1
size: once
J: TRBJ2-1

DNA: TGCGCCAGCAGCCCTTCGACAGGGGGATCACCCCTCCACTTT
CDR3: CASSPSTGGSPLHF
D: TRBD1
V: TRBV5-1
size: -
J: TRBJ1-6

DNA: TGTGCCAGCAGTGTTACAGGGGACTCACCCCTCCACTTT
CDR3: CASSVTGDSPLHF
D: TRBD1
V: TRBV6-4
size: -
J: TRBJ1-6

DNA: TGTGCCAGCAGCTTACTTCACCCAGGGGAAGGTGGCTACACCTTC
CDR3: CASSLLHPGEGGYTF
D: -
V: TRBV7-9
size: -
J: TRBJ1-2

DNA: TGTGCCAGTCTTAGCGGGAGCTCCTACGAGCAGTACTTC
CDR3: CASLSGSSYEQYF
D: TRBD2
V: TRBV6-1
size: -
J: TRBJ2-7

DNA: TGTGCCAGCAGTCTTACCAGGGTTGATTCACCCCTCCACTTT
CDR3: CASSLTRVDSPLHF
D: -
V: TRBV28
size: -
J: TRBJ1-6

DNA: TGTGCCAGCAGTTACTCGTTAGGGACCGGCGAGCAGTACTTC
CDR3: CASSYSLGTGEQYF
D: -
V: TRBV6-5
size: once
J: TRBJ2-7

DNA: TGTGCCAGCAGCTTAGGAATGGGGGGTGCGAACACCGGGGAGCTGTTTTTT
CDR3: CASSLGMGGANTGELFF
D: -
V: TRBV11-3
size: -
J: TRBJ2-2

DNA: TGTGCCATCAGTGAAAGGGGCTCCTATAATTCACCCCTCCACTTT
CDR3: CAISERGSYNSPLHF
D: -
V: TRBV10-3
size: -
J: TRBJ1-6

DNA: TGTGCCAGCAGCGTAGCTGGGATCTCTGGAAACACCATATATTTT
CDR3: CASSVAGISGNTIYF
D: -
V: TRBV9
size: -
J: TRBJ1-3

DNA: TGTGCCAGCAGTGAACAGGCGATGATCTCTGGAAACACCATATATTTT
CDR3: CASSEQAMISGNTIYF
D: -
V: TRBV6-1
size: -
J: TRBJ1-3

DNA: TGTGCCAGCTCACCAGGGGACTTCGGCGCCAAAAACATTCAGTACTTC
CDR3: CASSPGDFGAKNIQYF
D: -
V: TRBV18
size: -
J: TRBJ2-4

DNA: TGCGCCAGCAGCGAGGGGTCAAATAACGTCCTGACTTTC
CDR3: CASSEGSNNVLTF
D: -
V: TRBV4-1
size: -
J: TRBJ2-6

DNA: TGTGCCAGCAGTTCCAGGGGAAGGCGAGAAGCTTTCTTT
CDR3: CASSSRGRREAFF
D: -
V: TRBV28
size: -
J: TRBJ1-1

DNA: TGTGCCAGCAAGACAGGGGCAGGAGCTTTCTTT
CDR3: CASKTGAGAFF
D: TRBD1
V: TRBV2
size: once
J: TRBJ1-1

DNA: TGTGCCAGTAGTACCATAAAAAATAGCAATCAGCCCCAGCATTTT
CDR3: CASSTIKNSNQPQHF
D: -
V: TRBV19
size: -
J: TRBJ1-5

DNA: TGTGCCAGCAGCTTGGATATGGCAGGTCCCTCTGGAAACACCATATATTTT
CDR3: CASSLDMAGPSGNTIYF
D: -
V: TRBV5-4
size: -
J: TRBJ1-3

DNA: TGTGCTAGTGGTCAACAGGGTTTTGGGGATACGCAGTATTTT
CDR3: CASGQQGFGDTQYF
D: -
V: TRBV12-5
size: -
J: TRBJ2-3

DNA: TGCGCCAGCAGCCTGCGGACAGGGGGAGGGACTGAAGCTTTCTTT
CDR3: CASSLRTGGGTEAFF
D: TRBD1
V: TRBV5-1
size: -
J: TRBJ1-1

DNA: TGTGCCAGCAGCTTGGGTCTGAACACCGGGGAGCTGTTTTTT
CDR3: CASSLGLNTGELFF
D: -
V: TRBV7-2
size: once
J: TRBJ2-2

DNA: TGTGCCAGCAGCTCAGCCGGGACTAGCGGGTCCCCCTACGAGCAGTACTTC
CDR3: CASSSAGTSGSPYEQYF
D: TRBD2
V: TRBV7-2
size: once
J: TRBJ2-7

DNA: TGTGCCTGGAGTGATCGTCTGGGCTATAATTCACCCCTCCACTTT
CDR3: CAWSDRLGYNSPLHF
D: -
V: TRBV30
size: -
J: TRBJ1-6

DNA: TGTGCCAGCAGCCCTCACCCGGGAAACACCATATATTTT
CDR3: CASSPHPGNTIYF
D: -
V: TRBV28
size: -
J: TRBJ1-3

DNA: TGTGCCAGCAGCCCCAAGGCAGGGGCACGTCAGCCCCAGCATTTT
CDR3: CASSPKAGARQPQHF
D: -
V: TRBV5-5
size: -
J: TRBJ1-5

DNA: TGCGCCAGCAGCTTATACAGGGGGAGTAATTCACCCCTCCACTTT
CDR3: CASSLYRGSNSPLHF
D: TRBD1
V: TRBV5-1
size: -
J: TRBJ1-6

DNA: TGTGCCAGCAGCTTAGCGGGGGGCTTTTACAATGAGCAGTTCTTC
CDR3: CASSLAGGFYNEQFF
D: -
V: TRBV7-2
size: -
J: TRBJ2-1

DNA: TGTGCCAGCACTGCAGCGGACACTGAAGCTTTCTTT
CDR3: CASTAADTEAFF
D: -
V: TRBV6-5
size: -
J: TRBJ1-1

DNA: TGTGCCAGCAGCTTAGCCGACAGAGGGGGAAAACTGTTTTTT
CDR3: CASSLADRGGKLFF
D: -
V: TRBV7-8
size: once
J: TRBJ1-4

DNA: TGCGCCACCGAAGGACAGGGGGCTTTCCCAAACCATAGTGAAAAACTGTTTTTT
CDR3: CATEGQGAFPNHSEKLFF
D: TRBD1
V: TRBV10-2
size: once
J: TRBJ1-4

DNA: TGTGCCAGCAACAGATTCATGAACACTGAAGCTTTCTTT
CDR3: CASNRFMNTEAFF
D: -
V: TRBV6-1
size: -
J: TRBJ1-1

DNA: TGTGCCAGCAGTTTACGTCGCAGCTCCTACGAGCAGTACTTC
CDR3: CASSLRRSSYEQYF
D: -
V: TRBV28
size: -
J: TRBJ2-7

DNA: TGCGCCAGCAGTACTACCTTCAGGTTCCCGGGGCCAGATACGCAGTATTTT
CDR3: CASSTTFRFPGPDTQYF
D: -
V: TRBV5-1
size: -
J: TRBJ2-3

DNA: TGTGCCAGCAGAAGGACTAGTAACCACGAGCAGTACTTC
CDR3: CASRRTSNHEQYF
D: TRBD2
V: TRBV2
size: once
J: TRBJ2-7

DNA: TGTGCCAGCAGCTTATGGGCTAGCGGGAGCAACGAGCAGTACTTC
CDR3: CASSLWASGSNEQYF
D: TRBD2
V: TRBV7-9
size: -
J: TRBJ2-7

DNA: TGTGCCAGCAGCGGTCTTGAGACAGCCTCCTACGAGCAGTACTTC
CDR3: CASSGLETASYEQYF
D: -
V: TRBV5-6
size: -
J: TRBJ2-7

DNA: TGTGCCAGCAGTCGACAGGGGGCAACTAATGAAAAACTGTTTTTT
CDR3: CASSRQGATNEKLFF
D: TRBD1
V: TRBV6-5
size: -
J: TRBJ1-4

DNA: TGTGCCAGCAGTTTAATAGGGGGGAGTAAGGATACGCAGTATTTT
CDR3: CASSLIGGSKDTQYF
D: -
V: TRBV28
size: -
J: TRBJ2-3

DNA: TGTGCCAGCAGCTTATCTCTGACAGCCCACAATGAGCAGTTCTTC
CDR3: CASSLSLTAHNEQFF
D: -
V: TRBV7-9
size: once
J: TRBJ2-1